This passage covers 30 T cell receptor beta chains from one sample sequenced in a study of blood T cell repertoires in COVID-19 (dated by TCRdb to 2020 to 2021). Libraries were constructed by the immunoSEQ multiplex PCR assay. TCRdb limited this immuneACCESS table to in-frame rearrangements with V and J called. A share of clones is missing; checked studies link under half to unresolved V genes, and the rest is unexplained. The sample table records 40,000 to 50,000 clones; approximately 90% of these occur just once. The ten most abundant clones make up around 8.7% of the sample. Sequencing was performed on peripheral blood. These receptors all stem from a man aged 45 to 65 with active COVID-19.

This chain links TRBV9 with TRBJ2-7, with 7 nucleotides matching TRBD2. CDR1 and CDR2 from the germline V gene are SGDLS and YYNGEE. This CDR3 has 14 residues. V trimming: 0 bases; J trimming: 3 bases; junction bases outside the gene matches: 3. CDR3 nucleotide sequence: TGTGCCAGCAGCGTAGTCCCTAGCGGCTACGAGCAGTACTTC. This encodes CASSVVPSGYEQYF.

The chain links TRBV9 to TRBJ1-4; 7 nucleotides align to TRBD1. Germline V gives CDR1 SGDLS, CDR2 YYNGEE. This CDR3 is 16 amino acids long. J gave up 6 bases and V 0 bases, and 8 bases lay outside the gene matches. The CDR3 region has the DNA TGTGCCAGCAGCGTAGAAACCCGACAGGGCGATGAAAAACTGTTTTTT. Translating gives CASSVETRQGDEKLFF.

The CDR3 loop reads CAISDRTSYEQYF. CDR3 nucleotides: TGTGCCATCAGTGACCGAACTTCCTACGAGCAGTACTTC. This chain connects TRBV10-3 to TRBJ2-7; D is undetermined. V was clipped by 3 bases and J by 1 base, with 7 bases between them. CDR1 is ENHRY and CDR2 is SYGVKD in the germline V gene. The CDR3 is 13 residues long.

The rearrangement joins TRBV2 to TRBJ1-2, with 9 nucleotides matching TRBD1. J lost 8 bases, V lost 5 bases, and 12 bases had no gene match. CDR3 size: 15 residues. From germline, CDR1 is SNHLY and CDR2 FYNNEI. The CDR3 bases are TGTGCCAGCAGTATGATGACAGGGGGTACTATGGGCTACACCTTC. Encoded protein: CASSMMTGGTMGYTF.

The chain is built from TRBV3-1 (or the pseudogene TRBV3-2) and TRBJ2-4; D remains ambiguous. CDR3 size: 13 residues. Germline-derived CDR1 and CDR2 are LGHDT and YNNKEL (reference sequence). V lost 0 bases and J 9 bases, leaving 9 bases between the germline ends. This CDR3 is CASSQEPQAIQYF. CDR3 in DNA: TGTGCCAGCAGCCAAGAACCCCAGGCCATTCAGTACTTC.

The chain links TRBV6-2 or TRBV6-3 to TRBJ2-3; TRBD2 agrees at 10 bases. V was pared by 5 bases and J by 3 bases, with 5 bases of the junction left unmatched. The CDR3 spans 15 residues. The germline V gene encodes CDR1 MNHEY and CDR2 SVGEGT. CDR3 sequence reads: CASSPLAGGTDTQYF. DNA for the CDR3: TGTGCCAGCAGTCCCTTAGCGGGGGGTACAGATACGCAGTATTTT.

V is TRBV4-2 and J is TRBJ2-7; tentatively, D is TRBD2 (6 bases). Trimming removed 1 base at V and 6 bases at J, with 13 bases between. From germline, CDR1 is LGHNA and CDR2 YNFKEQ. The CDR3 spans 14 residues. The CDR3 protein is CASSQGGGEIEQYF. The CDR3 DNA reads TGTGCCAGCAGCCAAGGGGGAGGAGAGATCGAGCAGTACTTC.

The gene calls are TRBV5-5 and TRBJ2-2, with 9 bases fitting TRBD2. The J segment lost 5 bases and the V segment lost 3 bases, leaving 8 bases of the junction unmatched. The CDR3 loop spans 16 amino acids. From germline, CDR1 is SGHKS and CDR2 YYEKEE (reference sequence). For the CDR3, the DNA is TGTGCCAGCAGCTCCACCGGACTAGCGAGTACCGGGGAGCTGTTTTTT. This codes for CASSSTGLASTGELFF. The variable domain in full, with the rest retrieved from reference TRBV5-5 and TRBJ2-2, is DAGVTQSPTHLIKTRGQQVTLRCSPISGHKSVSWYQQVLGQGPQFIFQYYEKEERGRGNFPDRFSARQFPNYSSELNVNALLLGDSALYLCASSSTGLASTGELFFGEGSRLTVL.

This chain joins TRBV5-1 and TRBJ1-4, with unresolved D. The V and J ends lost 1 base and 3 bases respectively, with 22 bases between them. The CDR3 sequence is 19 residues long. The V gene's germline CDR1 is SGHRS and CDR2 YFSETQ. In DNA, the CDR3 is TGCGCCAGCAGCTTGAATGGTCAGGACCGGACTGGGGCTAATGAAAAACTGTTTTTT. Amino acids: CASSLNGQDRTGANEKLFF.

The V and J genes are TRBV6-5 and TRBJ2-7; tentative D call: TRBD1 (6 bases). The CDR3 has 16 residues. Germline V gives CDR1 MNHEY, CDR2 SVGAGI. Trimming cost V 2 bases and J 2 bases, with 16 bases left between them. The CDR3 region is CASSYAASWGPYEQYF. The CDR3 DNA reads TGTGCCAGCAGTTACGCGGCCTCTTGGGGGCCCTACGAGCAGTACTTC.

The genes are TRBV3-1 (or the pseudogene TRBV3-2) and TRBJ2-7; possibly TRBD2 for D (5 bases). With 1 base removed from V and 2 bases from J, the gap between germline ends came to 9 bases. CDR1 and CDR2 (germline): LGHDT, YNNKEL (reference sequence). The CDR3 spans 14 residues. The CDR3 sequence: CASSQVAGTYEQYF. The CDR3 DNA follows: TGTGCCAGCAGCCAAGTTGCCGGGACCTACGAGCAGTACTTC.

The chain uses TRBV3-1 (or the pseudogene TRBV3-2) and TRBJ2-5; D is undetermined. V shed 3 bases and J shed 4 bases, with 12 bases lying between them. Germline V lookup: CDR1 LGHDT, CDR2 YNNKEL (reference sequence). This CDR3 is 14 amino acids long. The CDR3 sequence is CASSHSPGPETQYF. CDR3 DNA sequence: TGTGCCAGCAGCCACTCACCCGGTCCAGAGACCCAGTACTTC.

The chain combines TRBV5-1 with TRBJ1-2; 10 positions agree with TRBD1. The CDR3 spans 20 residues. V lost 1 base and J lost 0; bases outside the gene matches: 15. Germline assignment: CDR1 SGHRS and CDR2 YFSETQ. CDR3 region: CASSLRAAGTGARANYGYTF. CDR3 bases: TGCGCCAGCAGCTTGAGGGCTGCCGGGACAGGGGCAAGAGCTAACTATGGCTACACCTTC.

The chain uses TRBV12-5 and TRBJ1-5; D unclear. The CDR3 is 14 residues long. Germline V gives CDR1 LGHNT, CDR2 FRNRAP. Trimming stripped 2 bases from V and 4 bases from J, with 9 bases between. The DNA of the CDR3 is TGTGCTAGTGGTTTGCACGGTAGTAATCAGCCCCAGCATTTT. It is translated as CASGLHGSNQPQHF. The full variable domain, completed using reference TRBV12-5 and TRBJ1-5, is DARVTQTPRHKVTEMGQEVTMRCQPILGHNTVFWYRQTMMQGLELLAYFRNRAPLDDSGMPKDRFSAEMPDATLATLKIQPSEPRDSAVYFCASGLHGSNQPQHFGDGTRLSIL.

CDR3 region: CASSLTPRGHQETQYF. The CDR3 DNA is TGTGCCAGCAGCTTGACCCCGAGGGGGCACCAAGAGACCCAGTACTTC. The chain couples TRBV5-6 to TRBJ2-5; TRBD1 matches 7 bases. The germline CDR1 and CDR2 sequences are SGHDT and YYEEEE. The CDR3 covers 16 residues. Trimming cost V 1 base and J 0 bases; bases outside gene matches: 6. Supplemented by reference TRBV5-6 and TRBJ2-5, the full variable domain reads DAGVTQSPTHLIKTRGQQVTLRCSPKSGHDTVSWYQQALGQGPQFIFQYYEEEERQRGNFPDRFSGHQFPNYSSELNVNALLLGDSALYLCASSLTPRGHQETQYFGPGTRLLVL.

The chain links TRBV7-2 to TRBJ2-1, with 10 bases fitting TRBD2. Germline loops: CDR1 SGHTA, CDR2 FQGNSA. With V trimmed by 5 bases and J by 12 bases, 7 bases remained unmatched. This CDR3 comprises 13 residues. The CDR3 nucleotides read TGTGCCAGCAGCCCTCAGCGGGGGGGCAGGCAGTTCTTC. Encoded protein: CASSPQRGGRQFF. Using reference TRBV7-2 and TRBJ2-1 for the parts outside the CDR3, the full variable domain is GAGVSQSPSNKVTEKGKDVELRCDPISGHTALYWYRQSLGQGLEFLIYFQGNSAPDKSGLPSDRFSAERTGGSVSTLTIQRTQQEDSAVYLCASSPQRGGRQFFGPGTRLTVL.

The chain recombines TRBV7-9 with TRBJ2-6; D possibly corresponds to TRBD1 (6 bases). Per the germline V gene, CDR1 is SEHNR and CDR2 is FQNEAQ (reference sequence). V lost 5 bases and J lost 0, with 20 bases in between. The CDR3 length is 19 residues. This chain's CDR3 is CASSEWGRAILSGANVLTF. In DNA form, the CDR3 reads TGTGCCAGCAGCGAATGGGGGCGGGCAATACTCTCTGGGGCCAACGTCCTGACTTTC.

The chain combines TRBV7-3 with TRBJ1-6, with D possibly matching TRBD1 (5 bases). The CDR3 is 15 residues long. Trimming removed 11 bases at V and 0 bases at J, with 14 bases between. The germline gives CDR1 SGHTA, CDR2 FQGTGA. The CDR3 DNA is TGTGCCCCCCAAGACAGCTTCTCCTATAATTCACCCCTCCACTTT. It codes for CAPQDSFSYNSPLHF.

CDR3 DNA sequence: TGTGCCAGCAGCCCGTTTCGTGGAGGAGAGGAGACCCAGTACTTC. This encodes CASSPFRGGEETQYF. The chain carries TRBV5-4 and TRBJ2-5; TRBD2 is a possible D gene (5 bases). Germline V gives CDR1 SGHNT, CDR2 YYREEE (reference sequence). The CDR3 has 15 amino acids. The V and J ends lost 4 bases and 5 bases respectively, with 18 bases between them.

The chain joins TRBV6-4 to TRBJ2-5; 10 nucleotides line up with TRBD1. CDR1 and CDR2 from the germline V gene are MRHNA and SNTAGT. V was pared by 4 bases and J by 4 bases, with 0 bases of the junction left unmatched. The CDR3 covers 13 residues. The CDR3 spells CASSGDRGETQYF. The CDR3 DNA is TGTGCCAGCAGTGGGGACAGGGGAGAGACCCAGTACTTC.

The chain has TRBV28 and TRBJ2-1; the match to TRBD2 covers 11 bases. Germline V CDR1 and CDR2: MDHEN, SYDVKM. The junction had 3 bases not matched to a gene; V was cut back by 3 bases and J by 5 bases. There are 15 residues in the CDR3. CDR3 coding DNA: TGTGCCAGCAGTTTGGGACTAGCGGACGACAATGAGCAGTTCTTC. Translating gives CASSLGLADDNEQFF. Full variable domain (missing parts from reference TRBV28 and TRBJ2-1): DVKVTQSSRYLVKRTGEKVFLECVQDMDHENMFWYRQDPGLGLRLIYFSYDVKMKEKGDIPEGYSVSREKKERFSLILESASTNQTSMYLCASSLGLADDNEQFFGPGTRLTVL.

This chain links TRBV7-3 with TRBJ2-5; 7 nucleotides align to TRBD2. After removal of 0 bases from V and 4 bases from J, the junction contained 8 bases not matched to a gene. CDR1 is SGHTA and CDR2 is FQGTGA in the germline V gene. The CDR3 is made up of 16 amino acids. The CDR3 nucleotides are TGTGCCAGCAGCTTAACCGCTAGCGGCCTTGGAGAGACCCAGTACTTC. This translates into CASSLTASGLGETQYF.

V usage is TRBV18 and J usage is TRBJ1-3; D is possibly TRBD1 (5 bases). Germline assignment: CDR1 KGHSH and CDR2 LQKENI. Between the trimmed V and J ends, which lost 4 bases and 2 bases, there was a span of 9 bases. The CDR3 has 14 amino acids. CDR3 DNA: TGTGCCAGCTCACGTCCAGGGACTGGAAACACCATATATTTT. As protein: CASSRPGTGNTIYF. Complete variable domain (other parts from reference TRBV18 and TRBJ1-3): NAGVMQNPRHLVRRRGQEARLRCSPMKGHSHVYWYRQLPEEGLKFMVYLQKENIIDESGMPKERFSAEFPKEGPSILRIQQVVRGDSAAYFCASSRPGTGNTIYFGEGSWLTVV.

The V gene is TRBV18, the J gene TRBJ2-2; D unresolved. The germline V gene has CDR1 KGHSH and CDR2 LQKENI. Trimming left V 3 bases short and J 4 bases short, with 12 bases between. The length of the CDR3 is 15 residues. CDR3 region: CASSPLTRGTGELFF. The CDR3 DNA is TGTGCCAGCTCACCCCTGACCCGAGGCACCGGGGAGCTGTTTTTT.

This chain joins TRBV7-2 and TRBJ2-7; D perhaps matches TRBD2 (5 bases). The germline V gene has CDR1 SGHTA and CDR2 FQGNSA. The CDR3 totals 14 residues. The ends were cut back, 1 base at V and 3 bases at J, with 10 bases in the middle. The CDR3 nucleotides are TGTGCCAGCAGCTTAGACTCGGGGTACTACGAGCAGTACTTC. It codes for CASSLDSGYYEQYF.

The rearrangement joins TRBV28 to TRBJ2-3; possible D gene TRBD2, 7 bases. The V gene lost 3 bases and the J gene lost 0 bases, with 13 bases spanning the gap. Per germline, CDR1 MDHEN and CDR2 SYDVKM. The CDR3 consists of 16 residues. The CDR3 nucleotides read TGTGCCAGCAGTTTCCCCGGGGGGCAGAGCACAGATACGCAGTATTTT. Encoded protein: CASSFPGGQSTDTQYF.

The chain combines TRBV11-2 with TRBJ2-7, with 8 bases that match TRBD2. The V gene end was trimmed by 1 base and the J gene end by 4 bases; junction bases not matched to a gene: 3. CDR1 and CDR2 from the germline V gene are SGHAT and FQNNGV. CDR3 size: 14 residues. CDR3 sequence (DNA): TGTGCCAGCAGCTTAGGGATAGCGGGGTACGAGCAGTACTTC. It encodes CASSLGIAGYEQYF. The complete variable domain, with remaining parts taken from reference TRBV11-2 and TRBJ2-7, reads EAGVAQSPRYKIIEKRQSVAFWCNPISGHATLYWYQQILGQGPKLLIQFQNNGVVDDSQLPKDRFSAERLKGVDSTLKIQPAKLEDSAVYLCASSLGIAGYEQYFGPGTRLTVT.

This sequence joins TRBV27 and TRBJ1-4, with D possibly matching TRBD1 (5 bases). The CDR3 is 14 amino acids. CDR1 is MNHEY, CDR2 SMNVEV, per germline (reference sequence). V shed 5 bases and J shed 7 bases, with 14 bases lying between them. The CDR3 nucleotides read TGTGCCAGCAGTATTCAGGGCGGGGGTGAAAAACTGTTTTTT. It specifies CASSIQGGGEKLFF.

This chain links TRBV18 with TRBJ2-7; D is unclear. This CDR3 contains 14 residues. V was trimmed by 4 bases and J by 6 bases, leaving 16 bases between them. CDR1 KGHSH and CDR2 LQKENI come from the germline V gene. The CDR3 region has the DNA TGTGCCAGCTCACTGGTGTCCCGTTCGGGCGAGCAGTACTTC. This sequence encodes CASSLVSRSGEQYF.

This chain connects TRBV7-8 to TRBJ2-7, with 8 bases matching TRBD2. The CDR3 extends over 15 amino acids. Germline-derived CDR1 and CDR2 are SGHVS and FQNEAQ. J was trimmed by 8 bases and V by 5 bases; bases with no gene match: 14. The CDR3 nucleotides read TGTGCCAGCAGCCCCCTCCGAGTAGCGGGGCATAAGCAGTACTTC. The encoded protein is CASSPLRVAGHKQYF. Drawing the rest from reference TRBV7-8 and TRBJ2-7, the complete variable domain is GAGVSQSPRYKVAKRGQDVALRCDPISGHVSLFWYQQALGQGPEFLTYFQNEAQLDKSGLPSDRFFAERPEGSVSTLKIQRTQQEDSAVYLCASSPLRVAGHKQYFGPGTRLTVT.